A selection of T cell receptor beta chains follows, all from one sample in a study of T cells after yellow fever vaccination. TCRdb used MiXCR to reprocess the 5' RACE reads, holding one entry per CDR3 protein. The sample has roughly 190,000 distinct CDR3 sequences, approximately 9.9% seen once. The starting material was CD8+ T cells sorted from PBMCs, obtained 15 days after the yellow fever booster vaccination. Receptors originate from a man aged 18 to 30 who received the YFV17D yellow fever vaccine. Each CDR3 is given with its conserved first and last residue. The D gene is left open where the match is weak. Part of the rows lack a size; the others show once, few, many or a class for expanded clones.

TRBV7-8	TRBJ2-1	.	many	TGTGCCAGCAGCGGAGAGCTGCACTACAATGAGCAGTTCTTC	CASSGELHYNEQFF
TRBV9	TRBJ2-2	TRBD2	.	TGTGCCAGCAGCGTATCTAGCGGGGGACGTGGGGAGCTGTTTTTT	CASSVSSGGRGELFF
TRBV7-9	TRBJ2-2	TRBD1	few	TGTGCCAGCAGTATTATCAAGGGACAGTTCGCGAACACCGGGGAGCTGTTTTTT	CASSIIKGQFANTGELFF
TRBV12-5	TRBJ1-2	.	few	TGTGCTAGTGGTTTCACCCGGGGCGGACCCGTTATCTATGGCTACACCTTC	CASGFTRGGPVIYGYTF
TRBV5-6	TRBJ2-1	TRBD1	many	TGTGCCAGCAGCTTCGGCGACAGGGCCTACAATGAGCAGTTCTTC	CASSFGDRAYNEQFF
TRBV12-3/TRBV12-4	TRBJ2-3	.	.	TGTGCCAGCAGTTTAGGAGCGTTGCACCGCACAGATACGCAGTATTTT	CASSLGALHRTDTQYF
TRBV19	TRBJ2-2	TRBD2	.	TGTGCCAGTGCAGCCGCCGGGGGGAGTAGCGGGCCCAACACCGGGGAGCTGTTTTTT	CASAAAGGSSGPNTGELFF
TRBV14	TRBJ2-3	.	many	TGTGCCAGCAGCCTAAGCGGGTGGGGCACAGATACGCAGTATTTT	CASSLSGWGTDTQYF
TRBV20-1	TRBJ2-6	.	few	TGCAGTGCTAGAGCTCAGGGACTGTCCTCTTGGGCCAACGTCCTGACTTTC	CSARAQGLSSWANVLTF
TRBV5-1	TRBJ2-1	TRBD2	few	TGCGCCAGCAGCTTCCCGACTAGCGGAGAGTACAATGAGCAGTTCTTC	CASSFPTSGEYNEQFF
TRBV4-1	TRBJ2-7	.	few	TGCGCCAGCAGCCAAGGATATGACTACGAGCAGTACTTC	CASSQGYDYEQYF
TRBV20-1	TRBJ1-3	.	many	TGCAGTGCTAGAGGCCTAGGACCGTCCATCTCTGGAAACACCATATATTTT	CSARGLGPSISGNTIYF
TRBV6-6	TRBJ2-3	.	.	TGTGCCAGCAGTTACCTCGAGCCCATTAGCACAGATACGCAGTATTTT	CASSYLEPISTDTQYF
TRBV4-3	TRBJ2-2	.	.	TGCGCCAGCAGCCCCCCCCAGAAACCCGGGGAGCTGTTTTTT	CASSPPQKPGELFF
TRBV6-6	TRBJ2-7	.	.	TGTGCCAGCAGTTACGGGGGCCTTTTCGAGCAGTACTTC	CASSYGGLFEQYF
TRBV28	TRBJ2-4	.	few	TGTGCCAGCACCCTAAGAGGGACGCACCCTCAGATGGGACAGTACTTC	CASTLRGTHPQMGQYF
TRBV29-1	TRBJ2-7	.	.	TGCAGCGTTGAACAGGGAGAATCCTACGAGCAGTACTTC	CSVEQGESYEQYF
TRBV12-3/TRBV12-4	TRBJ1-2	.	once	TGTGCCAGCAGTTTAGGGGTCGGTAACTATGGCTACACCTTC	CASSLGVGNYGYTF
TRBV4-1	TRBJ2-1	TRBD1	few	TGCGCCAGCAGCCTTGGACAGGGGAACGGGGAGCAGTTCTTC	CASSLGQGNGEQFF
TRBV12-3/TRBV12-4	TRBJ2-5	.	many	TGTGCCAGCAGTCCTCCCGAGGAAGAGACCCAGTACTTC	CASSPPEEETQYF
TRBV27	TRBJ2-3	.	.	TGTGCCAGCAATCTGGGGGGGCGGGGCACAGATACGCAGTATTTT	CASNLGGRGTDTQYF
TRBV5-1	TRBJ2-7	.	.	TGCGCCAGCAGCCCTGCTGGGTTCTCCTACGAGCAGTACTTC	CASSPAGFSYEQYF
TRBV27	TRBJ2-3	TRBD1	.	TGTGCCAGCAGCCCTGGGACAGCTCCACTACAGTATTTT	CASSPGTAPLQYF
TRBV29-1	TRBJ2-2	TRBD1	.	TGCAGCGTTGTAGGACAGGCGAACACCGGGGAGCTGTTTTTT	CSVVGQANTGELFF
TRBV12-3/TRBV12-4	TRBJ2-1	.	.	TGTGCCAGCACCCCCGGCTCCCTCGACGCACACCACAATGAGCAGTTCTTC	CASTPGSLDAHHNEQFF
TRBV7-9	TRBJ2-7	.	many	TGTGCCAGCAGCTCGACAGTGACCTCCTACGAGCAGTACTTC	CASSSTVTSYEQYF
TRBV6-1	TRBJ2-1	TRBD2	many	TGTGCCAGCAGTGAGACTAGCGGGGGCTACAATGAGCAGTTCTTC	CASSETSGGYNEQFF
TRBV12-3/TRBV12-4	TRBJ1-1	TRBD1	.	TGTGCCAGCAGGGGCCGGACAGGGGGCTTGTACACTGAAGCTTTCTTT	CASRGRTGGLYTEAFF
TRBV21-1	TRBJ2-2	.	.	TGTGCCAGCAACAAAGACGGGGGCCGGGAGCTGTTTTTT	CASNKDGGRELFF